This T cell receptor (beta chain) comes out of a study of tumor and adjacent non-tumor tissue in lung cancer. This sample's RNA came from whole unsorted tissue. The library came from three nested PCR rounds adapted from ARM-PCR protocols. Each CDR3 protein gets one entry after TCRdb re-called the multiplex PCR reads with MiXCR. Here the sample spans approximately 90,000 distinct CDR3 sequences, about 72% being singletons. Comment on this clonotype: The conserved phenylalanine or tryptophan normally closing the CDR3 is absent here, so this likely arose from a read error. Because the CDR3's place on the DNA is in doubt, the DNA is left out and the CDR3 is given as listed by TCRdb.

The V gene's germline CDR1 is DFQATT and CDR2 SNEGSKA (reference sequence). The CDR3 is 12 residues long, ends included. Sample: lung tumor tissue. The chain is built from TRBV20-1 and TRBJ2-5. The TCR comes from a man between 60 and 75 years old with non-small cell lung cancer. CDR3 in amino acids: CSARSAEETQYS.